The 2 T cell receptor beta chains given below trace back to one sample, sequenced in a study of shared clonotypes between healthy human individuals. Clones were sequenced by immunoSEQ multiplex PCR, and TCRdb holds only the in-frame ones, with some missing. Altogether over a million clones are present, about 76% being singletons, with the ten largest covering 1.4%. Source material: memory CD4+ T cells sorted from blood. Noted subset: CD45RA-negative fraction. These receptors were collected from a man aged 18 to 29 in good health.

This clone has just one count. The CDR3 DNA is TGTGCCTGGCTAGCTGGAGAGACCCAGTACTTC. It translates to CAWLAGETQYF. The chain carries TRBV30 and TRBJ2-5, with D possibly TRBD2 on 5 matching bases. Trimming stripped 5 bases from V and 4 bases from J, with 8 bases between. The CDR3 contains 11 residues. Germline-derived CDR1 and CDR2 are GTSNPN and SVGIG (reference sequence).

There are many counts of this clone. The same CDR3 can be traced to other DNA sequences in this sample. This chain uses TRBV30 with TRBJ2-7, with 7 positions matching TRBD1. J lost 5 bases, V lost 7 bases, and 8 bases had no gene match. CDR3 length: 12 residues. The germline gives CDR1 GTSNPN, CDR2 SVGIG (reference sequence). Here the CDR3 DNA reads TGTGCCTACGAGGGGGCCGGGGACGAGCAGTACTTC. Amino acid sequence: CAYEGAGDEQYF.